This TCR beta chain derives from a study of cytomegalovirus exposure and HLA in healthy donors. The study, taken as a whole, reports: The study carried out a later analysis of TCR beta sequences. It associated approximately 16,000 of them with specific HLA alleles at a false discovery rate of 0.05.

The primer mix had 60 Vbeta and 13 Jbeta primers. Repertoires were generated with immunoSEQ multiplex PCR, while TCRdb's copy carries only in-frame clones and drops some. The table includes some 180,000 clones, roughly 82% detected once. This clone was detected only once. Antigen: not known. The germline V gene has CDR1 LNHNV and CDR2 YYDKDF (reference sequence). This CDR3 has 14 amino acids. V lost 4 bases and J 3 bases, leaving 11 bases between the germline ends. Sequenced sample: PBMCs. This chain connects TRBV15 to TRBJ2-3; perhaps TRBD1 as D (5 bases). This receptor was taken from a middle-aged man in good health and CMV-seronegative. CDR3 DNA: TGTGCCACCAGCATCAGGGCTCGGACAGATACGCAGTATTTT. Translating gives CATSIRARTDTQYF.